This T cell receptor (beta chain) was identified in a study of control samples from healthy donors and cancer patients. Repertoires were generated with immunoSEQ multiplex PCR, while TCRdb's copy carries only in-frame clones and drops some. The sample carries over 150,000 clones, 85% to 90% recorded once. This clonotype originated in a woman aged 45-65 years in good health. Sequences were obtained from blood.

The CDR3 DNA reads as TGTGCCTGGAGTGTACAGGCGAGCAATCAGCCCCAGCATTTT. This gives the protein CAWSVQASNQPQHF. The chain employs TRBV30 and TRBJ1-5, with D possibly matching TRBD1 (5 bases). The V and J ends lost 0 bases and 1 base respectively, with 7 bases between them. The germline gives CDR1 GTSNPN, CDR2 SVGIG (reference sequence). The CDR3 contains 14 residues.